Listed below are T cell receptor beta chains from one sample, sequenced in a study of identical twins. Via MiXCR, TCRdb re-called the 5' RACE reads, giving one row per CDR3 protein. Seen here are 520,000 or so distinct CDR3 sequences, around 20% observed once, and the top ten hold about 0.99%. This sample was also put to use in a study of T cells expressing NK-cell markers.

Sequences were obtained from CD4+ T cells sorted from blood. All receptors come from a woman aged 18-29 years in good health. The CDR3 runs from the conserved cysteine through the conserved F or W. The order of the fields is J gene, clone size, V gene, D gene, CDR3 DNA, CDR3 protein. D genes are given only for firm matches. The size entry is marked missing in some rows and otherwise reads once, few, many or a size class.

J: TRBJ2-7
size: few
V: TRBV10-2
D: -
DNA: TGCGCCAGCATCGGGGCGGGAAAGCGTTACGAGCAGTACTTC
CDR3: CASIGAGKRYEQYF

J: TRBJ2-6
size: few
V: TRBV4-3
D: -
DNA: TGCGCCAGCAGCCAAGATCTCCAGTTCTCTGGGGCCAACGTCCTGACTTTC
CDR3: CASSQDLQFSGANVLTF

J: TRBJ2-1
size: -
V: TRBV7-9
D: -
DNA: TGTGCCAGCAGCCCGGACAGCCTCCAGTTCTTC
CDR3: CASSPDSLQFF

J: TRBJ1-1
size: few
V: TRBV12-3/TRBV12-4
D: -
DNA: TGTGCCAGCAGTTTGATGGGGGCCCAAGCTTTCTTT
CDR3: CASSLMGAQAFF

J: TRBJ2-1
size: many
V: TRBV7-7
D: TRBD2
DNA: TGTGCTAGCAGCCCTTTGGGGGGGGATTACAATGAGCAGTTCTTC
CDR3: CASSPLGGDYNEQFF

J: TRBJ2-1
size: few
V: TRBV29-1
D: TRBD1
DNA: TGCAGTAAATCGGACAGGGTAGGATCCTACAATGAGCAGTTCTTC
CDR3: CSKSDRVGSYNEQFF

J: TRBJ2-1
size: -
V: TRBV5-6
D: TRBD2
DNA: TGTGCCAGCAGCTTGCGGACTAGCGGGGGGGCCATTTCCTACAATGAGCAGTTCTTC
CDR3: CASSLRTSGGAISYNEQFF

J: TRBJ1-1
size: -
V: TRBV5-1
D: -
DNA: TGCGCCAGCAGTACAGAGATGAACACTGAAGCTTTCTTT
CDR3: CASSTEMNTEAFF

J: TRBJ2-1
size: few
V: TRBV12-3/TRBV12-4
D: TRBD2
DNA: TGTGCCAGCAGCCGGGAGCGGGGGGGCTACAATGAGCAGTTCTTC
CDR3: CASSRERGGYNEQFF

J: TRBJ2-1
size: -
V: TRBV20-1
D: -
DNA: TGCAGTGCTGCGACTTCGGCTGATAATGAGCAGTTCTTC
CDR3: CSAATSADNEQFF

J: TRBJ2-1
size: -
V: TRBV6-5
D: TRBD1
DNA: TGTGCCAGCAGTCGAGACAGGGTGAGGGAGTTCTTC
CDR3: CASSRDRVREFF

J: TRBJ2-3
size: few
V: TRBV11-3
D: -
DNA: TGTGCCAGCAGCTTATTGGTAGATACGCAGTATTTT
CDR3: CASSLLVDTQYF

J: TRBJ2-1
size: few
V: TRBV6-5
D: TRBD2
DNA: TGTGCCAGCAGCGAAACCGGGACTAGATTGTTCTTC
CDR3: CASSETGTRLFF

J: TRBJ2-1
size: few
V: TRBV12-3/TRBV12-4
D: -
DNA: TGTGCCAGCAGTTTAAGGGGGACTGAGCAGTTCTTC
CDR3: CASSLRGTEQFF

J: TRBJ1-1
size: -
V: TRBV20-1
D: -
DNA: TGCAGTGCTAGAGATAGGACTGAAGCTTTCTTT
CDR3: CSARDRTEAFF

J: TRBJ2-1
size: many
V: TRBV5-1
D: -
DNA: TGTGCCAGCAGCTTATCACTAAATGAGCAGTTCTTC
CDR3: CASSLSLNEQFF

J: TRBJ1-1
size: few
V: TRBV20-1
D: -
DNA: TGCAGTGCTAGATTGGCAGGCAGGAACACTGAAGCTTTCTTT
CDR3: CSARLAGRNTEAFF

J: TRBJ2-7
size: -
V: TRBV27
D: TRBD2
DNA: TGTGCCAGCAGTCTCCGGGACTATGTCCACGAGCAGTACTTC
CDR3: CASSLRDYVHEQYF

J: TRBJ2-1
size: few
V: TRBV18
D: TRBD2
DNA: TGTGCCAGCTCACCACCGTTGTTGACTAGCGATTACAATGAGCAGTTCTTC
CDR3: CASSPPLLTSDYNEQFF

J: TRBJ2-5
size: -
V: TRBV20-1
D: -
DNA: TGCAGCGCTAGACCCGGGGGACCGGAGACCCAGTACTTC
CDR3: CSARPGGPETQYF

J: TRBJ2-3
size: few
V: TRBV29-1
D: TRBD1
DNA: TGCAGCGTCGCAGGGGGTCGGGATACGCAGTATTTT
CDR3: CSVAGGRDTQYF

J: TRBJ2-3
size: few
V: TRBV7-3
D: -
DNA: TGTGCCAGCAGCTTAGGGGTTCCAAATACGCAGTATTTT
CDR3: CASSLGVPNTQYF

J: TRBJ1-2
size: -
V: TRBV7-9
D: -
DNA: TGTGCCAGCAGTGAAAAGGGTGGCTACACCTTC
CDR3: CASSEKGGYTF

J: TRBJ1-1
size: many
V: TRBV18
D: -
DNA: TGTGCCAGCTCACTATGGCAGAACACTGAAGCTTTCTTT
CDR3: CASSLWQNTEAFF

J: TRBJ2-3
size: few
V: TRBV7-8
D: -
DNA: TGTGCCAGCAGCTTAACCCTGACAGGTCCAGATACGCAGTATTTT
CDR3: CASSLTLTGPDTQYF

J: TRBJ2-1
size: -
V: TRBV18
D: -
DNA: TGTGCCAGCTCACCGACTGTACTAGCCTACAATGAGCAGTTCTTC
CDR3: CASSPTVLAYNEQFF

J: TRBJ2-1
size: -
V: TRBV10-2
D: TRBD1
DNA: TGCGCCAGCAAGGACAGGGTCAATGAGCAGTTCTTC
CDR3: CASKDRVNEQFF

J: TRBJ2-7
size: few
V: TRBV20-1
D: TRBD2
DNA: TGCAGTGCTAGAAAGAAGCCGGGACTACCGGACTCCTACGAGCAGTACTTC
CDR3: CSARKKPGLPDSYEQYF

J: TRBJ2-3
size: -
V: TRBV7-2
D: TRBD2
DNA: TGTGCCAGCAGCTTATATGCTAGCGGGAGGGGCACAGATACGCAGTATTTT
CDR3: CASSLYASGRGTDTQYF

J: TRBJ2-7
size: few
V: TRBV5-6
D: -
DNA: TGTGCCAGCAGCTTGACAGGTAGAACCTACGAGCAGTACTTC
CDR3: CASSLTGRTYEQYF

J: TRBJ2-5
size: few
V: TRBV19
D: -
DNA: TGTGCCAGTAGTACCCCGGGCGGACCGCAAGAGACCCAGTACTTC
CDR3: CASSTPGGPQETQYF

J: TRBJ2-7
size: few
V: TRBV6-6
D: TRBD2
DNA: TGTGCCGCGGCGGCGGGGGCCTACGAGCAGTACTTC
CDR3: CAAAAGAYEQYF

J: TRBJ1-1
size: many
V: TRBV12-3/TRBV12-4
D: -
DNA: TGTGCCAGCAGAGTTTTGGGCACTGAAGCTTTCTTT
CDR3: CASRVLGTEAFF

J: TRBJ2-1
size: many
V: TRBV6-1
D: -
DNA: TGTGCCAGCGCGACAGGACTCGCCTACAATGAGCAGTTCTTC
CDR3: CASATGLAYNEQFF

J: TRBJ1-1
size: few
V: TRBV12-3/TRBV12-4
D: -
DNA: TGTGCCAGCACCCCAGCGGCAGCGAACACTGAAGCTTTCTTT
CDR3: CASTPAAANTEAFF

J: TRBJ1-2
size: -
V: TRBV5-1
D: -
DNA: TGCGCCAGCAGCTCCGGGGATTTTAACTATGGCTACACCTTC
CDR3: CASSSGDFNYGYTF

J: TRBJ1-6
size: -
V: TRBV5-6
D: -
DNA: TGTGCCAGCAGTAAGTGGGGGTCAAATTCACCCCTCCACTTT
CDR3: CASSKWGSNSPLHF

J: TRBJ2-5
size: few
V: TRBV29-1
D: -
DNA: TGCAGCGTTGAAGCACGGTCAAGGGGGGAGACCCAGTACTTC
CDR3: CSVEARSRGETQYF

J: TRBJ2-6
size: -
V: TRBV6-2/TRBV6-3
D: -
DNA: TGTGCCAGCAACCAGTGGGGGCCTACCTACCTATCTGGGGCCAACGTCCTGACTTTC
CDR3: CASNQWGPTYLSGANVLTF

J: TRBJ2-3
size: many
V: TRBV29-1
D: -
DNA: TGCAGCGGATTCACAGATACGCAGTATTTT
CDR3: CSGFTDTQYF

J: TRBJ2-1
size: -
V: TRBV20-1
D: TRBD2
DNA: TGCAGTGCTAGAGGTGTCCGCGGGACTAGGATCTACAATGAGCAGTTCTTC
CDR3: CSARGVRGTRIYNEQFF

J: TRBJ2-7
size: -
V: TRBV7-6
D: TRBD2
DNA: TGTGCCAGCAGCTTACCAGGACTAGCGGGAACCGAGCAGTACTTC
CDR3: CASSLPGLAGTEQYF

J: TRBJ1-5
size: many
V: TRBV12-3/TRBV12-4
D: TRBD1
DNA: TGTGCCAGCAGTTACAGGGGACAGCCCCAGCATTTT
CDR3: CASSYRGQPQHF

J: TRBJ1-2
size: few
V: TRBV4-3
D: -
DNA: TGCGCCAGCAGCCAAGAATTGCAGGGCGTCTATGGCTACACCTTC
CDR3: CASSQELQGVYGYTF

J: TRBJ2-7
size: -
V: TRBV6-5
D: -
DNA: TGTGCCAGCAGTTACGGGGGGGCTTTGAACGAGCAGTACTTC
CDR3: CASSYGGALNEQYF

J: TRBJ2-1
size: -
V: TRBV7-2
D: TRBD2
DNA: TGTGCCAGCAGCCTGCAGGGACTAGCGGGAGCCTACAATGAGCAGTTCTTC
CDR3: CASSLQGLAGAYNEQFF

J: TRBJ2-7
size: -
V: TRBV7-9
D: -
DNA: TGTGCCAGCAGCTTTGAGGGGATGGGTGAGCAGTACTTC
CDR3: CASSFEGMGEQYF

J: TRBJ1-2
size: many
V: TRBV12-3/TRBV12-4
D: -
DNA: TGTGCCAGCAGCTTACAGGGCTATGGCTACACCTTC
CDR3: CASSLQGYGYTF

J: TRBJ1-2
size: -
V: TRBV20-1
D: -
DNA: TGCAGTGTTTCCGACAGCTTCTATGGCTACACCTTC
CDR3: CSVSDSFYGYTF

J: TRBJ1-2
size: -
V: TRBV6-2/TRBV6-3
D: -
DNA: TGTGCCAGCCGTTCCCACCTGGGGAGAGTGATCTATGGCTACACCTTC
CDR3: CASRSHLGRVIYGYTF

J: TRBJ2-2
size: few
V: TRBV12-3/TRBV12-4
D: -
DNA: TGTGCCAGCAGTTTTCCCGATTACACCGGGGAGCTGTTTTTT
CDR3: CASSFPDYTGELFF

J: TRBJ2-7
size: -
V: TRBV12-3/TRBV12-4
D: -
DNA: TGTGCCAGCAGCCCCCCGGCGGGGTTGCTCAAGCAGTACTTC
CDR3: CASSPPAGLLKQYF

J: TRBJ2-3
size: -
V: TRBV5-1
D: -
DNA: TGCGCCAGCAGCTTAATTCCTAGCACAGATACGCAGTATTTT
CDR3: CASSLIPSTDTQYF

J: TRBJ1-1
size: many
V: TRBV29-1
D: TRBD1
DNA: TGCAGCGTTCTGAGGACAGGGAGGCTAAACACTGAAGCTTTCTTT
CDR3: CSVLRTGRLNTEAFF

J: TRBJ2-5
size: -
V: TRBV20-1
D: -
DNA: TGCAGTGCTAGCTCAGGGGGGGAGACCCAGTACTTC
CDR3: CSASSGGETQYF

J: TRBJ2-5
size: few
V: TRBV7-9
D: -
DNA: TGTGCCAGCAGCTTCCCGGGGGCTAGGAAAGAGACCCAGTACTTC
CDR3: CASSFPGARKETQYF

J: TRBJ2-2
size: many
V: TRBV20-1
D: TRBD1
DNA: TGCAGTGCCGGGACAGGGGCTAGCGGGGAGCTGTTTTTT
CDR3: CSAGTGASGELFF

J: TRBJ2-7
size: many
V: TRBV15
D: TRBD2
DNA: TGTGCCACCAGCAGAGAGTGGACTAGCGGGTCCTACGAGCAGTACTTC
CDR3: CATSREWTSGSYEQYF

J: TRBJ2-3
size: -
V: TRBV20-1
D: -
DNA: TGCAGTGTAGCCGGAGGCACAGATACGCAGTATTTT
CDR3: CSVAGGTDTQYF

J: TRBJ2-1
size: -
V: TRBV29-1
D: -
DNA: TGCAGCGTTGTCGGGTGGAGCGCCCGCTCCTACAATGAGCAGTTCTTC
CDR3: CSVVGWSARSYNEQFF